What follows is one T cell receptor (beta chain) and its context. CDR3 length: 14 amino acids. CDR1 and CDR2 (germline): LNHDA, SQIVND (reference sequence). Trimming took 3 bases from V and 6 from J, leaving 12 bases between them. Sequenced by immunoSEQ multiplex PCR; TCRdb stores in-frame clones only, minus some. The sample has approximately 330,000 clones, roughly 86% seen once. The data were taken from a study of blood T cell repertoires in COVID-19. The clonotype originates from a woman aged 25 to 39 who had recovered from COVID-19. The V gene is TRBV19, the J gene TRBJ2-1; D gene uncertain. Sequenced: PBMCs or T cells enriched from blood (not recorded which). The CDR3 coding sequence is TGTGCCAGTAGTATTTTTGGGCCCCTCAATGAGCAGTTCTTC. It codes for CASSIFGPLNEQFF.